Here is one T cell receptor (beta chain) with its context. The target of this receptor is not known. The sample holds no much larger clone one base away, and base qualities are not on file. This entry is derived from a study of T cell changes during pregnancy in multiple sclerosis (dated by TCRdb to between 2019 and 2020). With regard to the full study: Changes in the T cell repertoire over the course of pregnancy were examined in this study in women with multiple sclerosis.

The germline V gene (reference sequence) yields LNHNV for CDR1 and YYDKDF for CDR2. The CDR3 numbers 11 residues from cysteine through phenylalanine. This entry keeps only the CDR3 DNA: 33 bases, framed from base 1. The V end loses 6 bases and the J end loses 3 bases, and a stretch of 5 bases separates them. The library relied on the immunoSEQ multiplex PCR assay. TCRdb carries this immuneACCESS record with in-frame sequences only. Its versions omit some clonotypes, under half of them owing to an unresolved V gene in the studies checked, with the rest unexplained. The sample table contains fewer than 60,000 clones; only one count was recorded for around 95% of them. 5.5% to 7% of the sample belongs to the ten largest clones.

The chain uses TRBV15 and TRBJ2-5, with the D gene too uncertain to name. Here the sequenced sample was CD8+ T cells from peripheral blood mononuclear cells, taken in the first trimester of pregnancy. This clonotype was obtained from a female donor with multiple sclerosis, enrolled in a pregnancy study. The DNA sequence is given as TGTGCCACCAGTCTAGAAGAGACCCAGTACTTC. It specifies CATSLEETQYF.